This record looks at one T cell receptor (beta chain) sequence and its context. This entry is derived from a study of blood T cell repertoires in COVID-19. Across the whole study: Acute and convalescent COVID-19 samples came from the United States, Italy and Spain.

This CDR3 is 17 amino acids long. Germline V gives CDR1 MDHEN, CDR2 SYDVKM. Trimming cost V 2 bases and J 7 bases; bases outside gene matches: 13. Profiling relied on immunoSEQ multiplex PCR, and the TCRdb table lists in-frame clones only, not all of them. This table holds some 400,000 clones, around 92% found once. Specimen: PBMCs or T cells enriched from blood (not recorded which). This TCR derives from a woman in her twenties or thirties who had recovered from COVID-19. The chain has TRBV28 and TRBJ2-7; 11 positions match TRBD2. The CDR3 sequence: CASSLPMGLAVPREQYF. The DNA for the CDR3 is TGTGCCAGCAGTTTACCTATGGGACTAGCGGTTCCACGGGAGCAGTACTTC.